Below, 13 T cell receptor beta chains from the same sample are listed, as sequenced in a study of cytomegalovirus exposure and HLA in healthy donors. With 60 Vbeta and 13 Jbeta primers, the PCR was carried out. Measured with immunoSEQ multiplex PCR; TCRdb has only the in-frame clones, and not every one. The sample yields around 130,000 clones, approximately 86% seen once. Sequenced material: PBMCs. The source is a boy aged 5-17 years in good health and CMV-seronegative.

Here the CDR3 reads CASSPGLAGINEQFF. DNA for the CDR3: TGTGCCAGTAGCCCTGGACTAGCGGGGATTAATGAGCAGTTCTTC. The chain couples TRBV19 to TRBJ2-1; 12 bases match TRBD2. The junction had 7 bases not matched to a gene; V was cut back by 6 bases and J by 7 bases. The germline V gene has CDR1 LNHDA and CDR2 SQIVND (reference sequence). This CDR3 region has 15 residues.

The chain is built from TRBV7-2 and TRBJ1-5; 7 bases map to TRBD1. V shed 3 bases, J shed 4 bases, and the junction held 6 bases outside the gene matches. Germline CDR1 reads SGHTA; CDR2 reads FQGNSA. CDR3 length: 15 amino acids. The CDR3 nucleotides are TGTGCCAGCAGCTTCAAAAGGGGGCAAAATCAGCCCCAGCATTTT. This encodes CASSFKRGQNQPQHF.

V usage is TRBV7-8 and J usage is TRBJ2-1; tentative D call: TRBD1 (6 bases). V lost 5 bases and J 6 bases, leaving 11 bases between the germline ends. This CDR3 region has 13 residues. The germline V gene has CDR1 SGHVS and CDR2 FQNEAQ. CDR3 region: CASSLHRANEQFF. Here the CDR3 DNA reads TGTGCCAGCAGCCTCCACAGGGCCAATGAGCAGTTCTTC.

The CDR3 region has the DNA TGCGCCAGCAGCTTGATCCAGTCAGGAAACAATGAGCAGTTCTTC. Encoded protein: CASSLIQSGNNEQFF. This chain uses TRBV5-1 with TRBJ2-1; no firm D call. Trimming pared 1 base from V and 5 bases from J, leaving 13 bases between. From germline, CDR1 is SGHRS and CDR2 YFSETQ. The CDR3 extends over 15 amino acids.

To note about this clone: Mismatch with germline at one junction end may stem from a read error. J is TRBJ1-5 and V is TRBV19; possible D gene TRBD1, 6 bases. The CDR3 is 13 residues long. CDR1 LNHDA and CDR2 SQIVND come from the germline V gene (reference sequence). The CDR3 DNA sequence: TGTGCCAGTGGTATGGACAGAGATCAGCCCCAGCATTTT. This codes for CASGMDRDQPQHF.

V gene TRBV4-2 combines with J gene TRBJ1-1; 8 nucleotides agree with TRBD1. Germline CDR1 LGHNA, CDR2 YNFKEQ. The CDR3 is 14 residues long. The V and J ends lost 3 bases and 4 bases, in that order; junction bases with no gene match: 4. The CDR3 here is CASSQPTGGTEAFF. The DNA for the CDR3 is TGTGCCAGCAGCCAGCCTACAGGGGGCACTGAAGCTTTCTTT.

The chain combines TRBV19 with TRBJ2-2, with 9 bases identical to TRBD1. The germline CDR1 and CDR2 sequences are LNHDA and SQIVND (reference sequence). J was trimmed by 6 bases and V by 9 bases; bases with no gene match: 8. The CDR3 is 14 amino acids. CDR3 sequence (DNA): TGTGCCAGCAACCTACAGGGGGCGGCCGGGGAGCTGTTTTTT. Its protein is CASNLQGAAGELFF.

The rearrangement links TRBV2 to TRBJ1-5; 7 nucleotides align to TRBD1. Germline CDR1 is SNHLY and CDR2 is FYNNEI. The CDR3 runs 15 residues. J gave up 4 bases and V 8 bases, and 11 bases lay outside the gene matches. The CDR3 is CASARDSPANQPQHF. The CDR3 DNA reads as TGTGCCAGCGCTCGGGACAGTCCTGCTAATCAGCCCCAGCATTTT.

This clone was counted a single time. The rearrangement joins TRBV2 to TRBJ2-1; D call uncertain. V shed 4 bases and J shed 0 bases, with 7 bases lying between them. The germline V gene encodes CDR1 SNHLY and CDR2 FYNNEI. The CDR3 sequence is 14 residues long. Here the CDR3 DNA reads TGTGCCAGCAGTGGAACTCGCTCCTACAATGAGCAGTTCTTC. Translating gives CASSGTRSYNEQFF.

This rearrangement joins TRBV30 to TRBJ1-2; a possible D gene is TRBD1 (6 bases). Germline values: CDR1 GTSNPN, CDR2 SVGIG (reference sequence). The CDR3 spans 14 residues. The V gene lost 0 bases and the J gene lost 4 bases, with 12 bases spanning the gap. CDR3 region: CAWSVHGGAYGYTF. CDR3 bases: TGTGCCTGGAGTGTACATGGGGGCGCCTATGGCTACACCTTC.

This chain joins TRBV6-5 and TRBJ1-1; D gene uncertain. The CDR3 has 13 amino acids. Germline CDR1 reads MNHEY; CDR2 reads SVGAGI. V lost 0 bases to trimming and J lost 5 bases, with 7 bases between them. The CDR3 loop is CASSYSSRTEAFF. The CDR3 DNA sequence: TGTGCCAGCAGTTACTCGTCCAGGACTGAAGCTTTCTTT.

V usage is TRBV10-3 and J usage is TRBJ2-7; 8 bases agree with TRBD1. The CDR3 covers 13 residues. V lost 6 bases, J lost 3 bases, and 4 bases stayed unmatched. Germline V gives CDR1 ENHRY, CDR2 SYGVKD. In DNA, the CDR3 is TGTGCCATCAGCGGACAGGGAGACTACGAGCAGTACTTC. As protein: CAISGQGDYEQYF.

The chain combines TRBV5-8 with TRBJ2-7; TRBD2 agrees at 14 bases. Trimming cost V 3 bases and J 0 bases; bases outside gene matches: 8. Germline CDR1 reads SGHTS; CDR2 reads YDEGEE. The CDR3 totals 18 residues. CDR3 protein: CASSYRTSGGPSSYEQYF. The CDR3 region has the DNA TGTGCCAGCAGCTACCGGACTAGCGGGGGGCCAAGCTCCTACGAGCAGTACTTC.